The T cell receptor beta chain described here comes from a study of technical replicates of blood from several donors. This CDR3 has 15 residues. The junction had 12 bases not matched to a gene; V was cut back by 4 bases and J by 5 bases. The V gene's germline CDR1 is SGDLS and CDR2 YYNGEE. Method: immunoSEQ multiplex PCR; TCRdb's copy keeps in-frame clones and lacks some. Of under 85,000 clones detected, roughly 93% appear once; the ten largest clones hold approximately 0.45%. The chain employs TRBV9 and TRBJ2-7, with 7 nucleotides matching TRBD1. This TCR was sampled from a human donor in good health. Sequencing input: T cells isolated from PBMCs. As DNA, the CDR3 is TGTGCCAGCAGCTCTACCGGGACAGTCGTCCACGAGCAGTACTTC. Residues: CASSSTGTVVHEQYF.